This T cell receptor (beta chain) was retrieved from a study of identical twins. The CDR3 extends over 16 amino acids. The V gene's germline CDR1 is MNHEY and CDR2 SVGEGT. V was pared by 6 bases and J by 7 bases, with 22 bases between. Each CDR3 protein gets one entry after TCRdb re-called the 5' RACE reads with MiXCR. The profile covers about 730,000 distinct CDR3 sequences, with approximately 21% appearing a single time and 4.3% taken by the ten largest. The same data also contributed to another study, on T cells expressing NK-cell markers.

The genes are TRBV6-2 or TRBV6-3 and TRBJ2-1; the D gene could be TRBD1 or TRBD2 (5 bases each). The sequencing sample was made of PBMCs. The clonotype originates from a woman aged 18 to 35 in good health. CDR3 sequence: CASREAGYPSGNEQFF. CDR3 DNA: TGTGCCAGCAGAGAGGCGGGCTATCCCTCAGGGAATGAGCAGTTCTTC.